Listed here are 20 T cell receptor beta chains from one sample, sequenced in a study of cytomegalovirus exposure and HLA in healthy donors. The PCR was carried out with 60 Vbeta primers and 13 Jbeta primers. The assay was immunoSEQ multiplex PCR, and TCRdb's table has in-frame clones only and misses some. The table has 150,000 to 200,000 clones, more than 65% seen once. The specimen sequenced was PBMCs. These receptor sequences come from a woman aged 30 to 39 in good health and CMV-seronegative.

This chain connects TRBV9 to TRBJ1-1; D gene unclear. The CDR3 is 14 residues long. Germline lookup yields CDR1 SGDLS and CDR2 YYNGEE. Trimming left V 3 bases short and J 4 bases short, with 13 bases between. The CDR3 nucleotides read TGTGCCAGCAGCGCCGGGGTCCGGGGCACTGAAGCTTTCTTT. Translated, it gives CASSAGVRGTEAFF.

The rearrangement links TRBV5-1 to TRBJ2-2; possible D gene TRBD1, 5 bases. V was trimmed by 5 bases and J by 1 base, leaving 12 bases between them. In germline, CDR1 is SGHRS, CDR2 YFSETQ. CDR3 length equals 15 residues. The CDR3: CASRVTGLNTGELFF. In DNA, the CDR3 is TGCGCCAGCAGAGTCACAGGCCTGAACACCGGGGAGCTGTTTTTT. Complete variable domain (other parts from reference TRBV5-1 and TRBJ2-2): KAGVTQTPRYLIKTRGQQVTLSCSPISGHRSVSWYQQTPGQGLQFLFEYFSETQRNKGNFPGRFSGRQFSNSRSEMNVSTLELGDSALYLCASRVTGLNTGELFFGEGSRLTVL.

This sequence joins TRBV29-1 and TRBJ2-7, with 9 bases fitting TRBD2. The V segment lost 4 bases and the J segment 7 bases; nucleotides outside the gene matches: 11. The CDR3 sequence is 14 residues long. Germline loops: CDR1 SQVTM, CDR2 ANQGSEA. CDR3 DNA sequence: TGCAGCGTTGGGGCTAGCGGGGATCTACGTGAGCAGTACTTC. It is translated as CSVGASGDLREQYF.

This clone has a handful of counts. J is TRBJ2-5 and V is TRBV7-2; 9 bases agree with TRBD2. Gene TRBJ2-7 matches the end of the DNA better, so the J call may be wrong. In germline, CDR1 is SGHTA, CDR2 FQGNSA. This CDR3 is built from 16 residues. The CDR3 sequence is CASSLRSGRITYEQYF. CDR3 coding DNA: TGTGCCAGCAGCTTACGGAGCGGGAGGATCACCTACGAGCAGTACTTC.

The chain employs TRBV7-9 and TRBJ1-5; 8 nucleotides line up with TRBD1. The CDR3 totals 14 residues. Germline CDR1 reads SEHNR; CDR2 reads FQNEAQ (reference sequence). V shed 5 bases and J 2 bases; nucleotides not matched to a gene: 2. Here the CDR3 reads CASSPGQGNQPQHF. The CDR3 bases are TGTGCCAGCAGCCCGGGACAGGGCAATCAGCCCCAGCATTTT.

This clone showed up just once. CDR3 loop: CASSQALDRRYEQYF. CDR3 bases: TGCGCCAGCAGCCAAGCCTTGGACAGGAGATACGAGCAGTACTTC. The V and J genes are TRBV4-1 and TRBJ2-5; TRBD1 matches 7 bases. The end of the DNA aligns better with TRBJ2-7, so the J call may be wrong. The CDR3 runs 15 residues. CDR1 MGHRA and CDR2 YSYEKL come from the germline V gene.

The chain couples TRBV5-5 to TRBJ1-5; no definite D call. CDR1 and CDR2 (germline): SGHKS, YYEKEE (reference sequence). There are 14 residues in the CDR3. V lost 2 bases and J 6 bases, leaving 12 bases between the germline ends. This CDR3 reads CASSFSTSGQPQHF. The CDR3 region has the DNA TGTGCCAGCAGCTTTTCCACGAGTGGTCAGCCCCAGCATTTT.

The chain combines TRBV19 with TRBJ1-5; 7 bases agree with TRBD1. Trimming at V came to 10 bases and at J to 5 bases, leaving 8 bases not matched to a gene. From germline, CDR1 is LNHDA and CDR2 SQIVND (reference sequence). The CDR3 consists of 13 residues. CDR3: CATQDRRDQPQHF. The DNA for the CDR3 is TGTGCCACCCAGGACAGGAGAGATCAGCCCCAGCATTTT.

This rearrangement joins TRBV19 to TRBJ2-7; possible D gene TRBD1, 6 bases. The CDR3 runs to 15 residues. In germline, CDR1 is LNHDA, CDR2 SQIVND (reference sequence). V dropped 10 bases and J dropped 9 bases, with 28 bases sitting between them. The CDR3 bases are TGTGCCACTAAGTTGGGGACAAGACCCTACGAGCGGCAGTACTTC. Protein product: CATKLGTRPYERQYF.

CDR3 sequence (DNA): TGTGCCAGCAGAACAGTTTCGGGGGATAATGAGCAGTTCTTC. This codes for CASRTVSGDNEQFF. J is TRBJ2-1 and V is TRBV5-6; maybe TRBD2 (6 bases). Germline V gene lookup returns CDR1 SGHDT and CDR2 YYEEEE. Trimming stripped 5 bases from V and 7 bases from J, with 16 bases between. The CDR3 runs to 14 residues.

This clone has more than one count but fewer than ten. J is TRBJ1-5 and V is TRBV28; D is perhaps TRBD1 (5 bases). The CDR3 has 16 residues. Looked up from germline, CDR1 is MDHEN and CDR2 is SYDVKM. V was cut by 2 bases and J by 1 base, with 12 bases left in between. Here the CDR3 DNA reads TGTGCCAGCAGTTTAGAAATCCAGGGAAGCAATCAGCCCCAGCATTTT. This codes for CASSLEIQGSNQPQHF.

The rearrangement joins TRBV19 to TRBJ2-1, with D tentatively TRBD1 (5 bases). This CDR3 is built from 14 residues. V was shortened by 8 bases and J by 4 bases, with 15 bases between the two germline ends. Per germline, CDR1 LNHDA and CDR2 SQIVND (reference sequence). The chain's CDR3 is CASQRRPGYNEQFF. In DNA, the CDR3 is TGTGCCAGTCAACGTCGACCAGGGTACAATGAGCAGTTCTTC.

In its sample, this clone was seen once. CDR3 amino acids: CASSPHPGRAPEQYF. The DNA for the CDR3 is TGTGCCAGCAGCCCGCATCCTGGGAGGGCTCCCGAGCAGTACTTC. The chain employs TRBV9 and TRBJ2-5, with 7 bases identical to TRBD2. The end of the DNA aligns better with TRBJ2-7, so the J call may be wrong. The CDR3 runs to 15 residues. The germline V gene encodes CDR1 SGDLS and CDR2 YYNGEE.

The V gene is TRBV5-3, the J gene TRBJ1-2; D is unclear. TRBV5-3 is an open reading frame, and its role is uncertain. Trimming cost V 1 base and J 3 bases, with 7 bases left between them. This CDR3 has 13 residues. The CDR3 reads CARSLLTDYGYTF. In nucleotides, the CDR3 is TGTGCCAGAAGCTTGTTAACGGACTATGGCTACACCTTC.

The V and J genes are TRBV5-3 and TRBJ1-1, with TRBD1 as a possible D gene (6 bases). TRBV5-3 is marked as an open reading frame, function uncertain. The CDR3 spans 14 residues. V gave up 4 bases and J gave up 4 bases, with 14 bases separating them. CDR3 residues: CARSRLQGCTEAFF. The CDR3 bases are TGTGCCAGAAGCCGTTTACAGGGTTGCACTGAAGCTTTCTTT.

This clone was seen only once. V is TRBV7-2 and J is TRBJ2-7; 10 nucleotides line up with TRBD1. Germline V gene sequence: CDR1 SGHTA, CDR2 FQGNSA. The CDR3 consists of 15 residues. J lost 5 bases, V lost 4 bases, and 8 bases had no gene match. The CDR3 DNA follows: TGTGCCAGCAGCTCGTCGACAGGGGGCTACGACGAGCAGTACTTC. Translating it yields CASSSSTGGYDEQYF.

The CDR3 nucleotides read TGCGCCAGCAGTGATACAGGGGGCCTCACTGAAGCTTTCTTT. Translated: CASSDTGGLTEAFF. V usage is TRBV10-1 and J usage is TRBJ1-1; TRBD1 matches 9 bases. The CDR3 sequence is 14 residues long. Unmatched junction bases numbered 3, after V lost 3 bases and J lost 4 bases. The V gene's germline CDR1 is WNHNN and CDR2 SYGVQD (reference sequence).

This clone showed up just a few times. The chain is built from TRBV11-2 and TRBJ1-1; 7 bases fit TRBD1. The CDR3 contains 14 residues. The ends lost 1 base at V and 7 bases at J; junction bases unmatched: 6. Germline V lookup: CDR1 SGHAT, CDR2 FQNNGV. The CDR3 loop is CASSLAGQTNEAFF. The CDR3 DNA follows: TGTGCCAGCAGCTTAGCGGGACAGACTAATGAAGCTTTCTTT.

The chain couples TRBV7-6 to TRBJ2-1; D is undetermined. CDR3 length: 15 amino acids. CDR1 and CDR2 from the germline V gene are SGHVS and FNYEAQ. Trimming removed 3 bases at V and 5 bases at J, with 14 bases between. CDR3 residues: CASSFLTGSDNEQFF. The CDR3 DNA sequence: TGTGCCAGCAGCTTTCTGACTGGTTCTGACAATGAGCAGTTCTTC.

The chain uses TRBV2 and TRBJ2-5; 8 bases fit TRBD1. The CDR3 has 15 residues. In germline, CDR1 is SNHLY, CDR2 FYNNEI. V dropped 3 bases and J dropped 4; count of bases not matched to a gene: 7. The CDR3 nucleotides are TGTGCCAGCAGTGAGGCGGCAGGGGGCGCAGAGACCCAGTACTTC. Its protein is CASSEAAGGAETQYF.